What follows are 13 T cell receptor beta chains derived from one specimen sequenced in a study of STAT3 mutations in large granular lymphocyte leukemia (dated by TCRdb to between 2018 and 2020). The research as a whole found: Every T-LGLL patient showed at least one immunodominant TCRbeta clonotype, and about half showed multiple immunodominant subclonotypes.

Receptors were amplified or captured by the immunoSEQ multiplex PCR assay. In TCRdb, the immuneACCESS table is reduced to in-frame sequences with V and J assigned. These tables do not hold every clone; where another copy was compared, an unresolved V gene accounts for under half, and the others remain unexplained. Counted in this sample were 5,500 to 6,000 clones; nearly 90% of them appeared once. The ten largest account for approximately 15% of the sample. These receptors have no known antigen. The sample comprised PBMCs. These receptors all come from a human donor with T large granular lymphocyte leukemia. Some clones in this sample may be carry-over from other donors' samples.

The V call is TRBV7-9, the J call TRBJ1-6; 8 positions agree with TRBD1. CDR1 SEHNR and CDR2 FQNEAQ come from the germline V gene (reference sequence). The CDR3 has 14 amino acids. Losses at the gene ends were 1 base for V and 9 bases for J; bases not matched to a gene: 2. DNA for the CDR3: TGTGCCAGCAGCTTAGGGGGACAGGCTTCACCCCTCCACTTT. Its translation is CASSLGGQASPLHF.

The V gene is TRBV25-1, the J gene TRBJ2-3, with no clear D. From germline, CDR1 is MGHDK and CDR2 SYGVNS. This CDR3 has 13 amino acids. V was shortened by 7 bases and J by 1 base, with 9 bases between the two germline ends. The CDR3 here is CASNPAGTDTQYF. The CDR3 DNA reads as TGTGCCAGCAACCCGGCGGGCACAGATACGCAGTATTTT.

This chain connects TRBV5-1 to TRBJ2-1, with 7 bases lining up with TRBD1. CDR1 and CDR2 from the germline V gene are SGHRS and YFSETQ. J was trimmed by 5 bases and V by 0 bases; bases with no gene match: 5. This CDR3 has 15 amino acids. In DNA, the CDR3 is TGCGCCAGCAGCTTGGAGGGACAGCTTCACAATGAGCAGTTCTTC. Translation: CASSLEGQLHNEQFF.

The chain is built from TRBV6-5 and TRBJ1-5; D ambiguous. The CDR3 contains 13 residues. Germline values: CDR1 MNHEY, CDR2 SVGAGI. The ends were cut back, 6 bases at V and 6 bases at J, with 12 bases in the middle. The CDR3 spells CASSSGRAQPQHF. The CDR3 region has the DNA TGTGCCAGCAGCTCGGGGAGGGCTCAGCCCCAGCATTTT.

The V call is TRBV15, the J call TRBJ2-2, with 11 bases matching TRBD1. This CDR3 has 18 amino acids. J lost 5 bases, V lost 2 bases, and 10 bases had no gene match. Germline assignment: CDR1 LNHNV and CDR2 YYDKDF (reference sequence). The DNA for the CDR3 is TGTGCCACCAGCAGACCCTTCGAGGGGACAGGGGGGACCGGGGAGCTGTTTTTT. This encodes CATSRPFEGTGGTGELFF.

This clone was observed once. The gene calls are TRBV7-6 and TRBJ1-2; possibly TRBD1 for D (5 bases). Germline CDR1 reads SGHVS; CDR2 reads FNYEAQ. The V gene lost 3 bases and the J gene lost 2 bases, with 10 bases spanning the gap. The CDR3 totals 14 residues. CDR3 DNA: TGTGCCAGCAGCTTGACAGAGAGAAACTATGGCTACACCTTC. Residues: CASSLTERNYGYTF.

This clone was recorded once. The chain uses TRBV5-1 and TRBJ1-2; 9 bases fit TRBD1. V was pared by 3 bases and J by 7 bases, with 4 bases of the junction left unmatched. Germline CDR1 and CDR2: SGHRS and YFSETQ. The CDR3 has 13 residues. This CDR3 reads CASSSGQGFGYTF. CDR3 DNA: TGCGCCAGCAGCTCTGGACAGGGGTTTGGCTACACCTTC.

The gene calls are TRBV5-1 and TRBJ2-5; D may be TRBD2 (5 bases). The CDR3 sequence is 15 residues long. V was shortened by 4 bases and J by 1 base, with 14 bases between the two germline ends. Germline V gene sequence: CDR1 SGHRS, CDR2 YFSETQ. DNA for the CDR3: TGCGCCAGCAGCGCCGGGGTCGGGCTCCAAGAGACCCAGTACTTC. Translating it yields CASSAGVGLQETQYF.

The chain is built from TRBV4-1 and TRBJ1-5; maybe TRBD1 (6 bases). CDR3 length: 18 residues. The V and J ends lost 0 bases and 1 base respectively, with 16 bases between them. Germline V gene sequence: CDR1 MGHRA, CDR2 YSYEKL. CDR3 in amino acids: CASSQEPESGTSNQPQHF. In DNA, the CDR3 is TGCGCCAGCAGCCAAGAGCCGGAATCAGGGACAAGCAATCAGCCCCAGCATTTT.

The V gene is TRBV28, the J gene TRBJ1-2; tentative D call: TRBD1 (6 bases). CDR1 MDHEN and CDR2 SYDVKM come from the germline V gene. V shed 3 bases and J shed 2 bases, with 10 bases lying between them. The CDR3 sequence is 14 residues long. CDR3: CASSLDSVNYGYTF. The CDR3 bases are TGTGCCAGCAGTTTGGACAGCGTCAACTATGGCTACACCTTC.

The chain has TRBV2 and TRBJ1-6, with unresolved D. The CDR3 has 14 residues. The V gene's germline CDR1 is SNHLY and CDR2 FYNNEI. Trimming shortened V by 3 bases and J by 10 bases, and 13 bases separated the two germline ends. The CDR3 coding sequence is TGTGCCAGCAGTGACGCCAAGGAAAGGTCACCCCTCCACTTT. It codes for CASSDAKERSPLHF.

This chain links TRBV11-1 with TRBJ1-1; D remains unclear. The germline V gene has CDR1 SGHAT and CDR2 FQDESV (reference sequence). Trimming pared 2 bases from V and 0 bases from J, leaving 4 bases between. The CDR3 consists of 13 residues. The CDR3 reads CASSLNLNTEAFF. The CDR3 bases are TGTGCCAGCAGCTTAAACCTGAACACTGAAGCTTTCTTT.

The V gene is TRBV4-1, the J gene TRBJ2-7; D gene ambiguous. Germline V gives CDR1 MGHRA, CDR2 YSYEKL. Trimming removed 4 bases at V and 1 base at J, with 8 bases between. CDR3 size: 13 residues. CDR3 sequence reads: CASSLLTSYEQYV. In DNA form, the CDR3 reads TGCGCCAGCAGCCTCTTGACTTCCTACGAGCAGTACGTC.